This T cell receptor (beta chain) was identified in a study of blood T cell repertoires in COVID-19. Study at large: Sources were T cells, B-cell-depleted T cells, or PBMCs; the material itself was cDNA or gDNA.

Per the original methods: Estimation of nucleated cell counts was performed using reference gene primer amplification. Only in-frame clones appear in the TCRdb table, and some are missing; sequencing was by immunoSEQ multiplex PCR. V, J and clone size reflect that table, while D and trimming were determined from the DNA. The sample shows some 49,000 clones, 80% to 95% of them seen only once. Followed longitudinally, the Seattle patients had been enrolled during active infection. V was clipped by 5 bases and J by 2 bases; unmatched bases: 4. Germline loops: CDR1 MDHEN, CDR2 SYDVKM. The CDR3 runs to 14 residues.

The chain joins TRBV28 to TRBJ1-1; 8 bases are shared with TRBD1. This clonotype was obtained from a man in his 60s with COVID-19, enrolled during active disease. Sequenced input: peripheral blood. CDR3: CASSLQGGNTEAFF. The CDR3 DNA reads TGTGCCAGCAGTCTACAGGGGGGAAACACTGAAGCTTTCTTT.